This entry is about one TCR beta chain. Its target is not known. The data originate from a study of OX40 agonist ivuxolimab in advanced cancers. Study results and limitations: What antigens the expanded peripheral T cells recognized was never established.

Data came from immunoSEQ multiplex PCR; TCRdb stores just in-frame clones and leaves some out. The table records some 52,000 clones, 80% to 85% of them present only once. This CDR3 comprises 14 residues. Germline CDR1 is SGHDT and CDR2 is YYEEEE. V shed 2 bases and J shed 5 bases, with 14 bases lying between them. The gene calls are TRBV5-6 and TRBJ2-7, with D possibly TRBD1 on 5 matching bases. The source was CD4+ or CD8+ T cells sorted from blood, collected in a trial of the OX40 agonist ivuxolimab. The source is an adult with an advanced solid tumor such as melanoma, head and neck, liver or kidney cancer. CDR3 loop: CASSFDLGVDEQYF. Here the CDR3 DNA reads TGTGCCAGCAGCTTTGATCTAGGGGTGGACGAGCAGTACTTC.